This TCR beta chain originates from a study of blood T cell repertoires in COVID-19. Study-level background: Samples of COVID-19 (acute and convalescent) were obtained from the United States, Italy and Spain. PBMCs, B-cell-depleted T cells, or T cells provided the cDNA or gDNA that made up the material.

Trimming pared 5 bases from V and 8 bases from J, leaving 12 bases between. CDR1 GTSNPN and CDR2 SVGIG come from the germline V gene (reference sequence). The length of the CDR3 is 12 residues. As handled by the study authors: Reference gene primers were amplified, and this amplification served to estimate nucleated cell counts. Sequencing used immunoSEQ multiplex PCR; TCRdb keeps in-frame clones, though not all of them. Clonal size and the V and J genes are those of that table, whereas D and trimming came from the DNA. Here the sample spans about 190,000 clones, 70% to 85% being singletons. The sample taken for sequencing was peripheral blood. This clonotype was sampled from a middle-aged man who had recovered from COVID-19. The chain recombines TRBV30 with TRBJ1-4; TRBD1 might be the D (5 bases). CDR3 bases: TGTGCCTGGGCAGGGCGGGGAGAAAAACTGTTTTTT. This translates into CAWAGRGEKLFF.